This T cell receptor beta chain was identified during a study of blood T cell repertoires in COVID-19. Across the study: Sample material is recorded as cDNA or gDNA derived from T cells, B-cell-depleted T cells, or PBMCs.

Trimming shortened V by 5 bases and J by 11 bases, and 19 bases separated the two germline ends. The germline V gene encodes CDR1 SEHNR and CDR2 FQNEAQ (reference sequence). CDR3 length: 14 amino acids. Data came from immunoSEQ multiplex PCR; TCRdb stores just in-frame clones and leaves some out. The sample consists of about 150,000 clones, approximately 90% of them appearing once. Patients at the Seattle site were enrolled during active infection and followed longitudinally. The source of this sequence is a human donor with COVID-19, enrolled during active disease. The donor label of this sample is uncertain. This chain uses TRBV7-9 with TRBJ1-5; the D gene is possibly TRBD1 (5 bases). The sequenced material came from peripheral blood. CDR3 residues: CASSLQEGPKTQHF. The CDR3 DNA reads as TGTGCCAGCAGCCTACAGGAGGGGCCGAAAACCCAGCATTTT. The entire variable domain, with the rest obtained from reference TRBV7-9 and TRBJ1-5, is as follows: DTGVSQNPRHKITKRGQNVTFRCDPISEHNRLYWYRQTLGQGPEFLTYFQNEAQLEKSRLLSDRFSAERPKGSFSTLEIQRTEQGDSAMYLCASSLQEGPKTQHFGDGTRLSIL.